The clone carrying this T cell receptor (beta chain) has just a few counts. In TCRdb, the 5' RACE reads were re-called with MiXCR into one record per CDR3 protein. The sample includes around 67,000 distinct CDR3 sequences, 11% of them seen just once. The data were taken from a study of early T cells in non-severe SARS-CoV-2 infection. With 5 bases removed from V and 4 bases from J, the gap between germline ends came to 14 bases. Germline lookup yields CDR1 LNHDA and CDR2 SQIVND (reference sequence). There are 14 residues in the CDR3. Input material: whole blood. V gene TRBV19 combines with J gene TRBJ1-2; no clear D gene. The TCR originated in an adult who was a healthcare worker with PCR-confirmed SARS-CoV-2 infection or an uninfected control (not recorded which). The CDR3: CASSRTLNSYGYTF. CDR3 DNA sequence: TGTGCCAGTAGTCGGACTCTTAATAGCTATGGCTACACCTTC.